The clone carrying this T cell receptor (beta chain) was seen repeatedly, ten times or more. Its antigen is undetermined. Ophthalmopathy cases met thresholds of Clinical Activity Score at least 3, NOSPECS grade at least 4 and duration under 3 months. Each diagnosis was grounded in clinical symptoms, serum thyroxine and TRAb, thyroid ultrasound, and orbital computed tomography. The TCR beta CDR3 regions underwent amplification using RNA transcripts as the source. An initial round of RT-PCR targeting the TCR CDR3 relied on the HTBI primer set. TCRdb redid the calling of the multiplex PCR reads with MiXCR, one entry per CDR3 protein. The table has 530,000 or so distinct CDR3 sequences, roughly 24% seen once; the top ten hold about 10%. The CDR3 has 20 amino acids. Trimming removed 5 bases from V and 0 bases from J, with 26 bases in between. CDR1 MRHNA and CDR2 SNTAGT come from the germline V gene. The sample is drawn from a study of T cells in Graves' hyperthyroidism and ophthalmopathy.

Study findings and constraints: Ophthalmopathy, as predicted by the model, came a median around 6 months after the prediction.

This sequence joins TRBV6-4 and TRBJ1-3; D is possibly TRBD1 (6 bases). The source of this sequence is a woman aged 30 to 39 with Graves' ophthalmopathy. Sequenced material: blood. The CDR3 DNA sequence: TGTGCCAGCAGTCCCCGACCTCCGGGACAAGGGTCCTTCTCTGGAAACACCATATATTTT. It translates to CASSPRPPGQGSFSGNTIYF.